This T cell receptor (beta chain) was recorded in a study of T cells after yellow fever vaccination (dated by TCRdb to the late 2010s). For the wider study: Libraries from fractions with low cell numbers were prepared with the SMART-Seq v4 Ultra Low Input RNA kit. To track T-cell clones before and after primary and booster YFV17D yellow fever vaccination, bulk TCR alpha and beta repertoires were sequenced longitudinally. Two healthy male donors made up the cohort, one aged 18 to 30 years and the other aged 30 to 40 years. Blood was collected at multiple timepoints before and after primary and secondary immunization, and bulk PBMC replicates and cell subsets were isolated.

This clonotype was found a few times. This receptor's antigen is unknown. No clone much larger than this one lies a single base away; base qualities are absent. The sample's treatment or condition label is to be understood as: live attenuated yellow fever vaccine strain. At every blood-draw timepoint, two biological replicates of bulk PBMCs were collected. PBMCs were isolated from peripheral blood using a standard Ficoll-Paque protocol. TriZol was used to extract RNA from bulk PBMCs, CD4 and CD8 fractions, and dextramer-positive and dextramer-negative fractions. Synthesis of TCR cDNA relied on 5'RACE template switching, a step that introduced a universal primer site along with unique molecular identifiers. cDNA synthesis was primed from both the TCR alpha and TCR beta constant segments. Library amplification used two PCR steps, and the second PCR step added sample barcodes and sequencing adapters. Sequencing of the libraries was done on either Illumina HiSeq 2500 (2x100 bp) or NovaSeq (2x150 bp). The authors' analysis ran thus. MIGEC was used to demultiplex reads and collapse the reads into UMI consensus sequences, and MiXCR was used for V(D)J alignment. Vaccine-responding clonotypes were identified with edgeR using replicate PBMC samples, with FDR below 0.01 and a log2 fold change above 5 up to day 15 being required. Each bulk clonotype was labeled CD4 or CD8 based on which sequenced repertoire, CD4 or CD8, contained the clonotype at higher abundance. TCRdb took the public reads, trimmed them with fastp at Q25, ran MiXCR for clone calling and kept in-frame beta chains. Each entry is one CDR3 protein sequence, shown with its most common DNA and genes. TCRdb, not the authors, supplied the V and J calls. In all, the sample holds hundreds of thousands of distinct CDR3 sequences, and more than 9% of those were seen once. 15% of the sample belongs to the ten largest clones.

What the study reported, not specific to this receptor: Computational filtering was needed because FACS-sorted repertoires could contain abundant contaminating clonotypes from the bulk population. Compared with the primary T-cell response, the secondary T-cell response was weaker but faster, peaking on day 5 rather than day 15. Only a couple of donors were included in the study, so the extent to which the findings can be generalized is limited. A small share of clonotypes was detected in both CD4 and CD8 compartments, with the overlap likely arising from convergent recombination. Most clones expanded after primary vaccination were re-detected after the booster (around 96% of CD4 and around 88% of CD8), suggesting broad memory maintenance.

This sequence originates from a young man who received the YFV17D yellow fever vaccine. This specimen consisted of PBMCs, obtained on the day of the yellow fever booster vaccination.

The nucleotide sequence reads TGCAGTGCCTCCTCGGGGGGTAGGCGCGAGCAGTACTTC. Its protein reads: CSASSGGRREQYF. The rearrangement joined TRBV20-1 to TRBJ2-7; TRBD2 matches 7 bases in the middle. Its CDR3 holds 13 amino acids, cysteine through phenylalanine. The read is trimmed to its CDR3 DNA, 39 bases read in frame from base 1. For this chain, trimming is 6 bases at the V end and 6 bases at the J end, and the number of junction bases without a gene match is 11. CDR1 and CDR2 were assigned from the germline V gene (reference sequence) as DFQATT and SNEGSKA.